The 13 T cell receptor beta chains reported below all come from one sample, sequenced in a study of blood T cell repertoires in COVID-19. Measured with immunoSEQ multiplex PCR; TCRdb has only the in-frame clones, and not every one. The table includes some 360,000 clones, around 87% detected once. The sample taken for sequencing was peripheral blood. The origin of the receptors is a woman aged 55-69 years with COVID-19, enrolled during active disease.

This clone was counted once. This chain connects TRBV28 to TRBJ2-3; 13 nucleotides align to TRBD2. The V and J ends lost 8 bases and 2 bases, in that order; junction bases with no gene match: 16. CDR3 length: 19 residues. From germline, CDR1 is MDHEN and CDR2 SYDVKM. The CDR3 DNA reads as TGTGCCAGCGTCTACCACTCGGGACTAGCGGGACCGCTCACAGATACGCAGTATTTT. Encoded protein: CASVYHSGLAGPLTDTQYF.

The CDR3 sequence is CASSSSGTLNQPQHF. Written as DNA, the CDR3 is TGTGCCAGCAGCTCCTCCGGGACACTCAATCAGCCCCAGCATTTT. The genes are TRBV7-9 and TRBJ1-5; D might be TRBD1 (6 bases). V was shortened by 4 bases and J by 3 bases, with 13 bases between the two germline ends. This CDR3 is built from 15 residues. Germline-derived CDR1 and CDR2 are SEHNR and FQNEAQ (reference sequence). Combining the CDR3 with reference TRBV7-9 and TRBJ1-5 gives the whole variable domain DTGVSQNPRHKITKRGQNVTFRCDPISEHNRLYWYRQTLGQGPEFLTYFQNEAQLEKSRLLSDRFSAERPKGSFSTLEIQRTEQGDSAMYLCASSSSGTLNQPQHFGDGTRLSIL.

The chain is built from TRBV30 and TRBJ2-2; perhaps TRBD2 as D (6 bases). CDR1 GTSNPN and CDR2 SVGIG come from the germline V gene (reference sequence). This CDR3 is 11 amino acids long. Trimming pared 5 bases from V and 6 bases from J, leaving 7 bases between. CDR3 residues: CAWGGPGELFF. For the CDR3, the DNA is TGTGCCTGGGGAGGGCCCGGGGAGCTGTTTTTT.

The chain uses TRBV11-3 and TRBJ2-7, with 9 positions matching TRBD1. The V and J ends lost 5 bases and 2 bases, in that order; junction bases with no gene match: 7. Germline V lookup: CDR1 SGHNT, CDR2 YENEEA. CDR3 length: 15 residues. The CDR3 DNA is TGTGCCAGCAGCATTGCCGGGACAGGGCCCTACGAGCAGTACTTC. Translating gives CASSIAGTGPYEQYF.

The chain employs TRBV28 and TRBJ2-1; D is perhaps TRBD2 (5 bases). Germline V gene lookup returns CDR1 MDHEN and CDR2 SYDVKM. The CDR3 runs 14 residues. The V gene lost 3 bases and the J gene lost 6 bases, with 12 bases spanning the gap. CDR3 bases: TGTGCCAGCAGTTTCCCCGGAGGCGGCAATGAGCAGTTCTTC. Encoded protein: CASSFPGGGNEQFF. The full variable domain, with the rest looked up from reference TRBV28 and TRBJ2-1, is DVKVTQSSRYLVKRTGEKVFLECVQDMDHENMFWYRQDPGLGLRLIYFSYDVKMKEKGDIPEGYSVSREKKERFSLILESASTNQTSMYLCASSFPGGGNEQFFGPGTRLTVL.

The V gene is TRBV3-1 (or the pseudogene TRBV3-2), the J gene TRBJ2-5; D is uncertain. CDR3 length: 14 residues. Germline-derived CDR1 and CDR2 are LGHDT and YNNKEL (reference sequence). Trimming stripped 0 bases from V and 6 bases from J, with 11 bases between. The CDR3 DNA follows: TGTGCCAGCAGCCAAGATCCTCTATACCAGACCCAGTACTTC. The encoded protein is CASSQDPLYQTQYF.

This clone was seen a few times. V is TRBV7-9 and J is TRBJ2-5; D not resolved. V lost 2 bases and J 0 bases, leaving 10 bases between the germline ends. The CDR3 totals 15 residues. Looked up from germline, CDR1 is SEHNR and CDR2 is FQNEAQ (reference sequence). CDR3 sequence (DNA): TGTGCCAGCAGCTTACCGATTGCGAACCAAGAGACCCAGTACTTC. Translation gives CASSLPIANQETQYF. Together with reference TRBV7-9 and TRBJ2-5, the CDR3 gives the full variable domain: DTGVSQNPRHKITKRGQNVTFRCDPISEHNRLYWYRQTLGQGPEFLTYFQNEAQLEKSRLLSDRFSAERPKGSFSTLEIQRTEQGDSAMYLCASSLPIANQETQYFGPGTRLLVL.

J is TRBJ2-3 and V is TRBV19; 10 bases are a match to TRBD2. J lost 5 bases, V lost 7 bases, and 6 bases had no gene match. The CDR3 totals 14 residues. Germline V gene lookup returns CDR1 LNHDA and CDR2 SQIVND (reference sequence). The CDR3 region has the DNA TGTGCCAGTAAGCTAGCGGGGGCACGAGATACGCAGTATTTT. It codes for CASKLAGARDTQYF.

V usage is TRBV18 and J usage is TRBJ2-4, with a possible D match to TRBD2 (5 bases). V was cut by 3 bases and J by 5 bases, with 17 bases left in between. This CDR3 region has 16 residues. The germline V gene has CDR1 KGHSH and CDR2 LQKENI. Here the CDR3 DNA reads TGTGCCAGCTCACCCCTCGGAGGCAGCCTCGAAAACATTCAGTACTTC. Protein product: CASSPLGGSLENIQYF.

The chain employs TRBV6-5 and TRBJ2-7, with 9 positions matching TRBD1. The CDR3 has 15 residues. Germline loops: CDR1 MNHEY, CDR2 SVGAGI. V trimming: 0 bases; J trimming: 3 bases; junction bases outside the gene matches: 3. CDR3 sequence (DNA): TGTGCCAGCAGTTACTCCCTGGGACAGGGCTACGAGCAGTACTTC. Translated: CASSYSLGQGYEQYF.

The CDR3, as DNA: TGTGCCAGCAGCCACACGAGGGACACTGAAGCTTTCTTT. This encodes CASSHTRDTEAFF. The gene calls are TRBV7-3 and TRBJ1-1; D gene uncertain. Germline loops: CDR1 SGHTA, CDR2 FQGTGA. The CDR3 extends over 13 amino acids. V was trimmed by 5 bases and J by 3 bases, leaving 10 bases between them.

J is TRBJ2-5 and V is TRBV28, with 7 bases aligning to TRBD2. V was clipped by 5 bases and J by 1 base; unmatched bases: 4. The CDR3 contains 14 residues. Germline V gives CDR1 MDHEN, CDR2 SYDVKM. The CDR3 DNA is TGTGCCAGCAGTATCAAGCGGGGCCAAGAGACCCAGTACTTC. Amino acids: CASSIKRGQETQYF.

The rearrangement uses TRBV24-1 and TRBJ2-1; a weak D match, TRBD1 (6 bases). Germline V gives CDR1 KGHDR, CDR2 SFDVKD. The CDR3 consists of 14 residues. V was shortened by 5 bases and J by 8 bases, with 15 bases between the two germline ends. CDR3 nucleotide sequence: TGTGCCACCAGTGGGACAGTCGTCAACGATGAGCAGTTCTTC. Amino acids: CATSGTVVNDEQFF.